This is a list of T cell receptor beta chains from one sample in a study of shared clonotypes between healthy human individuals. The method was immunoSEQ multiplex PCR; TCRdb's version includes in-frame clones alone and lacks a portion of them. Seen here are some 1,900,000 clones, roughly 94% observed once, and the top ten hold around 1.2%. Sequenced input: naive CD8+ T cells sorted from blood. The receptors were gathered from a man aged 18 to 30 in good health. Each CDR3 is given with its conserved first and last residue. Each record gives: D gene, J gene, clone size, V gene, CDR3 DNA, CDR3 protein. The D gene is left open where the match is weak. Clone size is stated in some rows and not others, as once, few, many or a class when expanded.

.	TRBJ2-7	.	TRBV2	TGTGCCAGCAGTGAATTTGTTGGGGCTAGTAAGGCCTCCGAGCAGTACTTC	CASSEFVGASKASEQYF
.	TRBJ1-3	.	TRBV7-9	TGTGCCAGCAGCTTAGAGGGTGGCTCTGGAAACACCATATATTTT	CASSLEGGSGNTIYF
.	TRBJ1-2	.	TRBV7-9	TGTGCCAGCAGCTTAACCCCCGACAGCTCTTATGGCTACACCTTC	CASSLTPDSSYGYTF
.	TRBJ2-7	.	TRBV27	TGTGCCAGCAGTCCCGTGGACACCTCCTACGAGCAGTACTTC	CASSPVDTSYEQYF
.	TRBJ2-2	.	TRBV21-1	TGTGCCAGGGCCCGGGAGCTGTTTTTT	CARARELFF
.	TRBJ2-1	.	TRBV20-1	TGCAGTGCTACCCCAGGGAATGAGCAGTTCTTC	CSATPGNEQFF
.	TRBJ1-1	.	TRBV2	TGTGCCAGCAGGGGGGACTGGGGAGAAGAAGCTTTCTTT	CASRGDWGEEAFF
TRBD1	TRBJ2-1	.	TRBV27	TGTGCCAGCAGTTTCCTCGGGGACAGGGGGGCCAATGAGCAGTTCTTC	CASSFLGDRGANEQFF
.	TRBJ2-5	.	TRBV9	TGTGCCAGCAGCGTAGCGGCCGGTTCGACGGAGACCCAGTACTTC	CASSVAAGSTETQYF
.	TRBJ2-7	.	TRBV30	TGTGCCTGGCAAGGTGGGGGCCAGGGCGAGCAGTACTTC	CAWQGGGQGEQYF
.	TRBJ2-2	.	TRBV7-6	TGTGCCAGCAGCTTAGCAATAGCCGGTGGGGAGCTGTTTTTT	CASSLAIAGGELFF
TRBD2	TRBJ2-7	.	TRBV6-5	TGTGCCAGCAGTTACAGTAGCGGGGGTTACGAGCAGTACTTC	CASSYSSGGYEQYF
.	TRBJ1-5	.	TRBV11-2	TGTGCCAGCAGCTTAGATTCGAATCAGCCCCAGCATTTT	CASSLDSNQPQHF
.	TRBJ1-1	.	TRBV19	TGTGCCAGTCAGACGGGGGGGGTCACTGAAGCTTTCTTT	CASQTGGVTEAFF
.	TRBJ2-7	.	TRBV10-2	TGCGCCAGCAGTGAGAGCCATAGTAGCGGTGACTACGAGCAGTACTTC	CASSESHSSGDYEQYF
TRBD2	TRBJ2-1	.	TRBV10-3	TGTGCCATCAGTGACGGGACTAGCCCACAAAATGAGCAGTTCTTC	CAISDGTSPQNEQFF
.	TRBJ2-7	.	TRBV7-6	TGTGCCAGCAGCCTAACCAACGGTAGAGACAAGGAGCTACCTCCCTCCTACGAGCAGTACTTC	CASSLTNGRDKELPPSYEQYF
.	TRBJ2-6	once	TRBV5-1	TGCGCCAGCAGCTTGGGACCTAGCTCTGGGGCCAACGTCCTGACTTTC	CASSLGPSSGANVLTF
.	TRBJ2-7	.	TRBV2	TGTGCCAGCATAGCGTCTGATTACGAGCAGTACTTC	CASIASDYEQYF
.	TRBJ2-1	.	TRBV7-9	TGTGCCAGCAGCTTAACCCCCGGAAACCCGAGTCTGGCTGAGCAGTTCTTC	CASSLTPGNPSLAEQFF
.	TRBJ2-5	.	TRBV7-9	TGTGCCTCCAATAAGGGAGGAGGGGCAGAGACCCAGTACTTC	CASNKGGGAETQYF
.	TRBJ1-2	.	TRBV9	TGTGCCAGCAGCCCCCCGGCAGGGAGTGGCTACACCTTC	CASSPPAGSGYTF
TRBD2	TRBJ2-7	.	TRBV7-2	TGTGCCAGCAGCCGCGGGGGAGGGAGCTCCTACGAGCAGTACTTC	CASSRGGGSSYEQYF
.	TRBJ1-4	once	TRBV6-1	TGTGCCAGCAGTGAAGCGAACGGAGGGTTGGGTGAAAAACTGTTTTTT	CASSEANGGLGEKLFF
.	TRBJ2-3	.	TRBV9	TGTGCCAGCAGCGAGGACCAGCTCGATACGCAGTATTTT	CASSEDQLDTQYF
TRBD1	TRBJ1-2	.	TRBV7-2	TGTGCCAGCAGCCCTACAGGGGGCGACTATGGCTACACCTTC	CASSPTGGDYGYTF
.	TRBJ2-7	.	TRBV25-1	TGTGCCAGCGGGACATCCGACTCCTACGAGCAGTACTTC	CASGTSDSYEQYF
.	TRBJ1-2	.	TRBV4-2	TGTGCCAGCAGCCAAGATCGTCTCGCCCCCAGGGAGGGCTACACCTTC	CASSQDRLAPREGYTF
.	TRBJ1-2	.	TRBV4-1	TGCGCCAGCAGCCAAGGGGGGTTACTTAACTATGGCTACACCTTC	CASSQGGLLNYGYTF
.	TRBJ1-2	.	TRBV27	TGTGCCAGCGGCCCGGGACCTCCCTATGGCTACACCTTC	CASGPGPPYGYTF
.	TRBJ2-7	.	TRBV27	TGTGCCAGCAGTTTAAAGTCGGAATCCTACGAGCAGTACTTC	CASSLKSESYEQYF
TRBD2	TRBJ2-1	.	TRBV19	TGTGCCAGTAGTATAGTCCTCACTAGCGGGAGCGAGGTTCTTGAGCAGTTCTTC	CASSIVLTSGSEVLEQFF
TRBD2	TRBJ2-1	.	TRBV5-1	TGCGCCAGCAGCCAGGGGACTAGCGGGCGCGATGAGCAGTTCTTC	CASSQGTSGRDEQFF
.	TRBJ2-7	.	TRBV4-1	TGCGCCAGCAGTCAGACCGGGGGCCCTTCCTACGAGCAGTACTTC	CASSQTGGPSYEQYF
TRBD1	TRBJ1-1	.	TRBV2	TGTGCCAGCAGTGAACCGGGACAGGGTCGTCGCACTGAAGCTTTCTTT	CASSEPGQGRRTEAFF
TRBD2	TRBJ2-1	.	TRBV5-1	TGCGCCAGCAGCTTGACGGGAGGCCGCGACAATGAGCAGTTCTTC	CASSLTGGRDNEQFF
TRBD2	TRBJ2-3	.	TRBV11-2	TGTGCCAGCAGCTTAATGACTGGCGGGGGAGATACGCAGTATTTT	CASSLMTGGGDTQYF
.	TRBJ1-3	.	TRBV4-1	TGCGCCAGCAGCCAATTTTCCTCGGGGGAGAGCTCTGGAAACACCATATATTTT	CASSQFSSGESSGNTIYF